The 25 T cell receptor beta chains presented below share a single source sample, sequenced in a study of blood T cell repertoires in COVID-19. The method was immunoSEQ multiplex PCR; TCRdb's version includes in-frame clones alone and lacks a portion of them. The sample gives over 90,000 clones, more than 65% of which show up once; around 4.5% is in the top ten. The sequenced sample was peripheral blood. These TCRs come from a man aged 60-69 years with acute or convalescent COVID-19.

J is TRBJ2-7 and V is TRBV29-1; 7 bases fit TRBD2. V was clipped by 2 bases and J by 3 bases; unmatched bases: 4. The CDR3 loop spans 13 amino acids. The V gene's germline CDR1 is SQVTM and CDR2 ANQGSEA. The CDR3 region is CSVELAGDYEQYF. The CDR3, as DNA: TGCAGCGTTGAACTGGCGGGAGACTACGAGCAGTACTTC.

The chain couples TRBV19 to TRBJ2-7, with D maybe TRBD1 (5 bases). The germline V gene encodes CDR1 LNHDA and CDR2 SQIVND (reference sequence). The CDR3 spans 14 residues. With 1 base removed from V and 3 bases from J, the gap between germline ends came to 10 bases. The DNA for the CDR3 is TGTGCCAGTAGTATAGGGCAGGGCAACTACGAGCAGTACTTC. It translates to CASSIGQGNYEQYF.

V usage is TRBV3-1 (or the pseudogene TRBV3-2) and J usage is TRBJ1-5; TRBD1 matches 8 bases. Trimming took 4 bases from V and 5 from J; bases not matched to a gene: 1. CDR3 length: 13 amino acids. Germline loops: CDR1 LGHDT, CDR2 YNNKEL (reference sequence). CDR3 DNA: TGTGCCAGCAGCCTGGACAGGGATCAGCCCCAGCATTTT. Protein: CASSLDRDQPQHF.

V usage is TRBV19 and J usage is TRBJ1-1; tentative D call: TRBD1 (6 bases). The CDR3 runs 13 residues. The germline CDR1 and CDR2 sequences are LNHDA and SQIVND (reference sequence). V gave up 5 bases and J gave up 11 bases, with 18 bases separating them. The CDR3 DNA reads TGTGCCAGTAGTCGTGACAGGAGTTTTGATGCTTTCTTT. This gives the protein CASSRDRSFDAFF.

This chain connects TRBV7-2 to TRBJ2-3, with D possibly TRBD2 on 5 matching bases. The CDR3 runs 14 residues. V lost 1 base and J 9 bases, leaving 14 bases between the germline ends. From germline, CDR1 is SGHTA and CDR2 FQGNSA. This chain's CDR3 is CASSLGTGSQTQYF. The DNA for the CDR3 is TGTGCCAGCAGCTTAGGAACGGGGAGTCAGACGCAGTATTTT.

V and J are TRBV12-3 or TRBV12-4 and TRBJ1-2; possible D gene TRBD1, 5 bases. CDR3 length: 12 residues. V was trimmed by 3 bases and J by 8 bases, leaving 10 bases between them. CDR3 sequence: CASSLKGLGYTF. The CDR3, as DNA: TGTGCCAGCAGTTTGAAGGGGTTGGGCTACACCTTC.

The V gene is TRBV11-2, the J gene TRBJ2-1; no firm D call. Trimming stripped 5 bases from V and 3 bases from J, with 14 bases between. The CDR3 sequence is 15 residues long. Per the germline V gene, CDR1 is SGHAT and CDR2 is FQNNGV. This chain's CDR3 is CASSPPPHIYNEQFF. The CDR3 DNA follows: TGTGCCAGCAGCCCCCCTCCCCACATCTACAATGAGCAGTTCTTC.

The chain carries TRBV7-2 and TRBJ2-1; tentatively, D is TRBD2 (5 bases). Germline assignment: CDR1 SGHTA and CDR2 FQGNSA. Between the trimmed V and J ends, which lost 3 bases and 4 bases, there was a span of 16 bases. The CDR3 length is 16 residues. This CDR3 reads CASSFRFRTGYNEQFF. CDR3 in DNA: TGTGCCAGCAGCTTTAGGTTCCGGACGGGATACAATGAGCAGTTCTTC. Full variable domain (remainder filled in from reference TRBV7-2 and TRBJ2-1): GAGVSQSPSNKVTEKGKDVELRCDPISGHTALYWYRQSLGQGLEFLIYFQGNSAPDKSGLPSDRFSAERTGGSVSTLTIQRTQQEDSAVYLCASSFRFRTGYNEQFFGPGTRLTVL.

The rearrangement links TRBV5-6 to TRBJ2-7; D is possibly TRBD1 (5 bases). V was cut by 1 base and J by 5 bases, with 10 bases left in between. Per germline, CDR1 SGHDT and CDR2 YYEEEE. The CDR3 extends over 13 amino acids. As DNA, the CDR3 is TGTGCCAGCAGCTTGCCTGGCAGGGACGAGCAGTACTTC. Its protein is CASSLPGRDEQYF.

The chain couples TRBV6-2 or TRBV6-3 to TRBJ1-5, with D unclear. V lost 2 bases and J lost 5, with 10 bases in between. Germline assignment: CDR1 MNHEY and CDR2 SVGEGT. The CDR3 sequence is 14 residues long. The CDR3 region is CASSYRGIDQPQHF. Written as DNA, the CDR3 is TGTGCCAGCAGTTACCGGGGAATCGATCAGCCCCAGCATTTT.

The CDR3 nucleotides read TGTGCCAGCAGCTTAGATAATAGACTAGCGGGATGGAATGAGCAGTTCTTC. As protein: CASSLDNRLAGWNEQFF. This chain uses TRBV7-6 with TRBJ2-1, with 11 bases aligning to TRBD2. Trimming at V came to 1 base and at J to 7 bases, leaving 9 bases not matched to a gene. CDR1 and CDR2 from the germline V gene are SGHVS and FNYEAQ. This CDR3 contains 17 residues.

The chain carries TRBV6-1 and TRBJ1-5; D not certain. This CDR3 has 15 residues. Germline V gene sequence: CDR1 MNHNS, CDR2 SASEGT. Deletions cut 3 bases from V and 1 base from J, with 10 bases between. DNA of the CDR3: TGTGCCAGCAGTGATCCGTGGAGAAGCAATCAGCCCCAGCATTTT. The encoded protein is CASSDPWRSNQPQHF.

About this clone: The junction does not match germline at one end; this may be a read error. The chain carries TRBV2 and TRBJ2-7; the D gene is possibly TRBD2 (6 bases). Germline assignment: CDR1 SNHLY and CDR2 FYNNEI. The CDR3 has 11 residues. This CDR3 reads CASRQGLTTDF. The CDR3 nucleotides are TGTGCCAGCAGGCAGGGACTGACAACCGACTTC. Using reference TRBV2 and TRBJ2-7 for the parts outside the CDR3, the full variable domain is EPEVTQTPSHQVTQMGQEVILRCVPISNHLYFYWYRQILGQKVEFLVSFYNNEISEKSEIFDDQFSVERPDGSNFTLKIRSTKLEDSAMYFCASRQGLTTDFGPGTRLTVT.

The chain recombines TRBV28 with TRBJ2-1, with 13 bases aligning to TRBD2. This CDR3 is 15 amino acids long. From germline, CDR1 is MDHEN and CDR2 SYDVKM. Trimming cost V 2 bases and J 9 bases; bases outside gene matches: 4. The CDR3 spells CASSLRTSGSSEQFF. DNA of the CDR3: TGTGCCAGCAGTTTAAGGACTAGCGGGAGTTCTGAGCAGTTCTTC. The full variable domain, completed using reference TRBV28 and TRBJ2-1, is DVKVTQSSRYLVKRTGEKVFLECVQDMDHENMFWYRQDPGLGLRLIYFSYDVKMKEKGDIPEGYSVSREKKERFSLILESASTNQTSMYLCASSLRTSGSSEQFFGPGTRLTVL.

The chain joins TRBV11-2 to TRBJ2-7; 9 positions match TRBD2. Germline values: CDR1 SGHAT, CDR2 FQNNGV. With V trimmed by 3 bases and J by 1 base, 4 bases remained unmatched. This CDR3 comprises 15 residues. Here the CDR3 reads CASSFGLASSYEQYF. As DNA, the CDR3 is TGTGCCAGCAGCTTTGGACTAGCGTCGTCCTACGAGCAGTACTTC. The entire variable domain, with the rest obtained from reference TRBV11-2 and TRBJ2-7, is as follows: EAGVAQSPRYKIIEKRQSVAFWCNPISGHATLYWYQQILGQGPKLLIQFQNNGVVDDSQLPKDRFSAERLKGVDSTLKIQPAKLEDSAVYLCASSFGLASSYEQYFGPGTRLTVT.

This clone was seen only a few times. V gene TRBV6-5 combines with J gene TRBJ1-2; D possibly corresponds to TRBD1 (6 bases). CDR1 MNHEY and CDR2 SVGAGI come from the germline V gene. Trimming removed 2 bases from V and 4 bases from J, with 8 bases in between. This CDR3 comprises 13 residues. This CDR3 is CASSYQGTYGYTF. For the CDR3, the DNA is TGTGCCAGCAGTTACCAGGGGACCTATGGCTACACCTTC.

The count of this clone is one. This sequence joins TRBV10-3 and TRBJ1-5; D is uncertain. CDR1 is ENHRY, CDR2 SYGVKD, per germline. This CDR3 is 15 amino acids long. The V end lost 0 bases, the J end lost 0 bases, and 6 bases lay between the germline ends. The CDR3 reads CAISESTASNQPQHF. CDR3 nucleotide sequence: TGTGCCATCAGTGAGTCCACAGCTAGCAATCAGCCCCAGCATTTT.

This clone has a handful of counts. V and J are TRBV9 and TRBJ1-1; D gene ambiguous. V lost 6 bases, J lost 0 bases, and 12 bases lay in between. Germline V CDR1 and CDR2: SGDLS, YYNGEE. This CDR3 has 14 residues. The CDR3 is CASTRENMNTEAFF. The CDR3 DNA follows: TGTGCCAGCACTCGGGAGAACATGAACACTGAAGCTTTCTTT.

The chain has TRBV13 and TRBJ2-7; maybe TRBD1 (5 bases). The V gene's germline CDR1 is PRHDT and CDR2 FYEKMQ (reference sequence). The CDR3 contains 15 residues. V lost 1 base and J lost 2, with 12 bases in between. DNA for the CDR3: TGTGCCAGCAGCTTAGACCAGGGTCGGCCCTACGAGCAGTACTTC. Translated, it gives CASSLDQGRPYEQYF.

V usage is TRBV7-9 and J usage is TRBJ2-3; 12 nucleotides align to TRBD2. Germline trimming cut 5 bases from V and 5 bases from J; bases unmatched to any gene: 11. This CDR3 is built from 17 residues. CDR1 and CDR2 from the germline V gene are SEHNR and FQNEAQ (reference sequence). The CDR3 DNA follows: TGTGCCAGCAGCCCCCGACTAGCGGGAGCCCGTGGAGATACGCAGTATTTT. It encodes CASSPRLAGARGDTQYF.

The CDR3 DNA is TGTGCCAGCAGCTTAACAGGGTTTGAGCAGTTCTTC. Translation: CASSLTGFEQFF. J is TRBJ2-1 and V is TRBV5-4, with D maybe TRBD1 (6 bases). The CDR3 loop spans 12 amino acids. The germline V gene has CDR1 SGHNT and CDR2 YYREEE (reference sequence). V lost 2 bases, J lost 9 bases, and 9 bases lay in between.

The chain combines TRBV5-8 with TRBJ1-1, with 7 nucleotides matching TRBD1. The CDR3 covers 18 residues. J was trimmed by 4 bases and V by 1 base; bases with no gene match: 16. Germline CDR1 is SGHTS and CDR2 is YDEGEE. CDR3 bases: TGTGCCAGCAGCTTGACTATAGGGGGACAGAGTATGGGCACTGAAGCTTTCTTT. Translated, it gives CASSLTIGGQSMGTEAFF.

V is TRBV6-2 or TRBV6-3 and J is TRBJ2-1; TRBD2 matches at 8 bases. V lost 2 bases to trimming and J lost 6 bases; unmatched junction nucleotides: 6. Germline CDR1 is MNHEY and CDR2 is SVGEGT. The CDR3 runs 15 residues. In DNA, the CDR3 is TGTGCCAGCAGTTACGGTAGCGGGAAGGGCAATGAGCAGTTCTTC. Translating gives CASSYGSGKGNEQFF.

V is TRBV5-5 and J is TRBJ2-5; TRBD2 aligns across 13 bases. Germline CDR1 reads SGHKS; CDR2 reads YYEKEE (reference sequence). CDR3 length: 18 residues. The trim removed 4 bases at V and 0 bases at J, leaving 9 bases unmatched. The CDR3 nucleotides read TGTGCCAGCAGCCCTCGGACTAGCGGGGGAGCGTACCAAGAGACCCAGTACTTC. It encodes CASSPRTSGGAYQETQYF. Full variable domain (rest looked up from reference TRBV5-5 and TRBJ2-5): DAGVTQSPTHLIKTRGQQVTLRCSPISGHKSVSWYQQVLGQGPQFIFQYYEKEERGRGNFPDRFSARQFPNYSSELNVNALLLGDSALYLCASSPRTSGGAYQETQYFGPGTRLLVL.

The chain recombines TRBV24-1 with TRBJ2-1; TRBD1 matches 10 bases. The CDR3 sequence is 15 residues long. From germline, CDR1 is KGHDR and CDR2 SFDVKD. The V gene end was trimmed by 7 bases and the J gene end by 8 bases; junction bases not matched to a gene: 10. The CDR3 DNA sequence: TGTGCCACCAGGAGACAGGGGGCAGGTACGGATGAGCAGTTCTTC. As protein: CATRRQGAGTDEQFF.